What follows are 25 T cell receptor beta chains derived from one specimen sequenced in a study of blood T cell repertoires in COVID-19. Method: immunoSEQ multiplex PCR; TCRdb's copy keeps in-frame clones and lacks some. The data show some 120,000 clones, roughly 80% seen once. The sample comprised peripheral blood. All receptors come from a woman between 25 and 40 years old who had recovered from COVID-19.

V gene TRBV5-1 combines with J gene TRBJ1-2; 9 nucleotides align to TRBD1. Losses at the gene ends were 4 bases for V and 2 bases for J; bases not matched to a gene: 6. Germline-derived CDR1 and CDR2 are SGHRS and YFSETQ. The CDR3 spans 15 residues. CDR3: CASSMNRGPNYGYTF. The CDR3 DNA is TGCGCCAGCAGCATGAACAGGGGGCCCAACTATGGCTACACCTTC.

The chain joins TRBV5-1 to TRBJ1-1; TRBD1 agrees at 9 bases. This CDR3 is 15 amino acids long. Unmatched junction bases numbered 7, after V lost 2 bases and J lost 5 bases. Germline V gene sequence: CDR1 SGHRS, CDR2 YFSETQ. The CDR3 region has the DNA TGCGCCAGCAGCTTAGCCGGGACAGGGAGTACTGAAGCTTTCTTT. It codes for CASSLAGTGSTEAFF.

This rearrangement joins TRBV16 to TRBJ2-5; weak D call: TRBD2 (5 bases). V was clipped by 2 bases and J by 2 bases, with 6 bases between them. The CDR3 extends over 13 amino acids. Germline assignment: CDR1 KGHSY and CDR2 FQNENV. CDR3 in amino acids: CASSQDYQETQYF. The DNA of the CDR3 is TGTGCCAGCAGCCAAGACTATCAAGAGACCCAGTACTTC.

The rearrangement uses TRBV3-1 (or the pseudogene TRBV3-2) and TRBJ2-1; D may be TRBD2 (5 bases). The CDR3 has 15 residues. Germline CDR1 LGHDT, CDR2 YNNKEL (reference sequence). Trimming removed 1 base from V and 2 bases from J, with 9 bases in between. The CDR3 sequence: CASSQGLAAYNEQFF. CDR3 nucleotides: TGTGCCAGCAGCCAAGGGCTAGCCGCCTACAATGAGCAGTTCTTC.

The chain employs TRBV5-1 and TRBJ1-1, with a weak D call TRBD1 (6 bases). V was pared by 0 bases and J by 6 bases, with 12 bases between. The CDR3 totals 14 residues. Germline V gene sequence: CDR1 SGHRS, CDR2 YFSETQ. Here the CDR3 DNA reads TGCGCCAGCAGCTTGGCCCAGGGGTCTGCTGAAGCTTTCTTT. As protein: CASSLAQGSAEAFF.

This clone was counted only a few times. This chain uses TRBV14 with TRBJ2-3; D is unresolved. This CDR3 has 14 residues. CDR1 is SGHDN and CDR2 is FVKESK in the germline V gene. The V and J ends lost 4 bases and 1 base respectively, with 9 bases between them. The CDR3 DNA follows: TGTGCCAGCAGCCTCCTTTCGGGCACAGATACGCAGTATTTT. Protein sequence: CASSLLSGTDTQYF.

The rearrangement links TRBV30 to TRBJ1-2; 7 bases agree with TRBD1. The CDR3 has 13 amino acids. V lost 2 bases to trimming and J lost 3 bases; unmatched junction nucleotides: 3. The germline gives CDR1 GTSNPN, CDR2 SVGIG (reference sequence). For the CDR3, the DNA is TGTGCCTGGAGTACAGGGGCCGACTATGGCTACACCTTC. Translation gives CAWSTGADYGYTF.

Only one count was recorded for this clone. The gene calls are TRBV6-5 and TRBJ2-3, with 13 bases identical to TRBD2. This CDR3 contains 15 residues. V shed 6 bases and J 9 bases; nucleotides not matched to a gene: 9. The germline gives CDR1 MNHEY, CDR2 SVGAGI. CDR3 nucleotide sequence: TGTGCCAGCAGCCTGACTAGCGGGGGGCTGAAGACGCAGTATTTT. Protein product: CASSLTSGGLKTQYF.

This clone was seen more than once but under ten times. The rearrangement links TRBV9 to TRBJ2-3, with 10 bases that match TRBD2. V was clipped by 1 base and J by 0 bases; unmatched bases: 20. The CDR3 has 22 amino acids. Germline V CDR1 and CDR2: SGDLS, YYNGEE. The CDR3 DNA reads TGTGCCAGCAGCGTAACCGCGGGCCACAGGTCTAGCGGGAGCTCTAGCACAGATACGCAGTATTTT. Amino acid sequence: CASSVTAGHRSSGSSSTDTQYF.

This rearrangement joins TRBV28 to TRBJ1-5; 12 bases are a match to TRBD1. V trimming: 2 bases; J trimming: 6 bases; junction bases outside the gene matches: 2. The length of the CDR3 is 15 residues. Germline loops: CDR1 MDHEN, CDR2 SYDVKM. The CDR3 DNA follows: TGTGCCAGCAGTTTAGGGACAGGGGGCAGTCAGCCCCAGCATTTT. Translated: CASSLGTGGSQPQHF.

The chain links TRBV15 to TRBJ2-1; the D is unclear. Per the germline V gene, CDR1 is LNHNV and CDR2 is YYDKDF (reference sequence). The ends were cut back, 2 bases at V and 5 bases at J, with 10 bases in the middle. The CDR3 totals 14 residues. The CDR3 region has the DNA TGTGCCACCAGCAGATCCGGGTTGAACAATGAGCAGTTCTTC. It translates to CATSRSGLNNEQFF.

The rearrangement links TRBV5-4 to TRBJ1-1; TRBD1 matches 7 bases. Germline V gene lookup returns CDR1 SGHNT and CDR2 YYREEE (reference sequence). V was pared by 2 bases and J by 8 bases, with 12 bases of the junction left unmatched. The CDR3 loop spans 15 amino acids. As DNA, the CDR3 is TGTGCCAGCAGCTTTCCGACAGGGCGAGACGGGGAAGCTTTCTTT. Protein: CASSFPTGRDGEAFF. The full variable domain, rest sourced from reference TRBV5-4 and TRBJ1-1, is ETGVTQSPTHLIKTRGQQVTLRCSSQSGHNTVSWYQQALGQGPQFIFQYYREEENGRGNFPPRFSGLQFPNYSSELNVNALELDDSALYLCASSFPTGRDGEAFFGQGTRLTVV.

DNA for the CDR3: TGTGCCTGCTCAGAGATTCTTCCTGGCGGATCTGGCTACACCTTC. Its translation: CACSEILPGGSGYTF. The chain is built from TRBV2 and TRBJ1-2; D ambiguous. The CDR3 is 15 amino acids. CDR1 is SNHLY, CDR2 FYNNEI, per germline. The V end lost 11 bases, the J end lost 7 bases, and 26 bases lay between the germline ends.

The genes are TRBV11-3 and TRBJ2-1; maybe TRBD2 (6 bases). The CDR3 spans 14 residues. The germline V and J ends were trimmed by 2 bases and 7 bases, with 12 bases remaining between them. CDR1 is SGHNT and CDR2 is YENEEA in the germline V gene. In DNA, the CDR3 is TGTGCCAGCAGCTTAACGGGAGAAACGAATGAGCAGTTCTTC. As protein: CASSLTGETNEQFF.

This chain connects TRBV7-2 to TRBJ2-1; tentatively, D is TRBD2 (5 bases). Trimming left V 1 base short and J 5 bases short, with 9 bases between. In germline, CDR1 is SGHTA, CDR2 FQGNSA. There are 14 residues in the CDR3. Here the CDR3 DNA reads TGTGCCAGCAGCTTAGATTCGGGAAACAATGAGCAGTTCTTC. This encodes CASSLDSGNNEQFF. The complete variable domain, with remaining parts taken from reference TRBV7-2 and TRBJ2-1, reads GAGVSQSPSNKVTEKGKDVELRCDPISGHTALYWYRQSLGQGLEFLIYFQGNSAPDKSGLPSDRFSAERTGGSVSTLTIQRTQQEDSAVYLCASSLDSGNNEQFFGPGTRLTVL.

The CDR3 loop reads CASSTGNSNQPQHF. The CDR3 region has the DNA TGTGCCAGCAGTACAGGGAATAGCAATCAGCCCCAGCATTTT. The chain is built from TRBV27 and TRBJ1-5, with D possibly being TRBD1 (6 bases). This CDR3 is 14 amino acids long. Trimming removed 5 bases at V and 0 bases at J, with 8 bases between. Germline-derived CDR1 and CDR2 are MNHEY and SMNVEV (reference sequence).

This sequence joins TRBV5-1 and TRBJ2-2, with 8 nucleotides matching TRBD2. With 0 bases clipped from V and 3 bases from J, the junction kept 1 base outside the gene matches. Germline CDR1 is SGHRS and CDR2 is YFSETQ. The CDR3 loop spans 15 amino acids. CDR3 bases: TGCGCCAGCAGCTTGGCGGGAGGGTACACCGGGGAGCTGTTTTTT. It specifies CASSLAGGYTGELFF.

This chain joins TRBV5-6 and TRBJ1-3; 7 bases match TRBD1. The J segment lost 2 bases and the V segment lost 7 bases, leaving 12 bases of the junction unmatched. The CDR3 length is 16 residues. The germline gives CDR1 SGHDT, CDR2 YYEEEE. The CDR3 nucleotides read TGTGCCAGCCAATTGAGGGGGCTTAGAGCTGGAAACACCATATATTTT. Protein: CASQLRGLRAGNTIYF.

The J gene is TRBJ2-7, the V gene TRBV27; a possible D gene is TRBD2 (6 bases). Per the germline V gene, CDR1 is MNHEY and CDR2 is SMNVEV (reference sequence). The V end lost 3 bases, the J end lost 6 bases, and 18 bases lay between the germline ends. The CDR3 totals 15 residues. CDR3 bases: TGTGCCAGCAGTTTCCGGGACTCCCAAGGTACCGAGCAGTACTTC. Its protein product is CASSFRDSQGTEQYF.

The chain is built from TRBV14 and TRBJ2-5; tentatively, D is TRBD2 (5 bases). CDR1 is SGHDN, CDR2 FVKESK, per germline. CDR3 length: 15 residues. The V end lost 3 bases, the J end lost 7 bases, and 18 bases lay between the germline ends. The CDR3 sequence: CASSHAGAGKGTQYF. The CDR3 region has the DNA TGTGCCAGCAGCCATGCCGGAGCCGGGAAGGGGACCCAGTACTTC. Using reference TRBV14 and TRBJ2-5 for the parts outside the CDR3, the full variable domain is EAGVTQFPSHSVIEKGQTVTLRCDPISGHDNLYWYRRVMGKEIKFLLHFVKESKQDESGMPNNRFLAERTGGTYSTLKVQPAELEDSGVYFCASSHAGAGKGTQYFGPGTRLLVL.

This clone has only one observation. The rearrangement joins TRBV30 to TRBJ2-1, with 12 bases aligning to TRBD2. V shed 4 bases, J shed 6 bases, and the junction held 4 bases outside the gene matches. This CDR3 has 14 residues. CDR1 and CDR2 (germline): GTSNPN, SVGIG (reference sequence). The CDR3 loop is CAWTRTSGANEQFF. CDR3 nucleotide sequence: TGTGCCTGGACCCGGACTAGCGGGGCCAATGAGCAGTTCTTC.

The chain couples TRBV11-3 to TRBJ2-7; D is unclear. Between the trimmed V and J ends, which lost 1 base and 6 bases, there was a span of 10 bases. Germline loops: CDR1 SGHNT, CDR2 YENEEA. The CDR3 contains 13 residues. The CDR3 spells CASSLAQAREQYF. The CDR3 DNA reads TGTGCCAGCAGCTTAGCCCAAGCTCGCGAGCAGTACTTC.

This sequence joins TRBV7-2 and TRBJ2-1, with 9 bases fitting TRBD2. V gave up 7 bases and J gave up 4 bases; unmatched junction bases: 5. The CDR3 has 14 amino acids. Germline V gene sequence: CDR1 SGHTA, CDR2 FQGNSA. As DNA, the CDR3 is TGTGCCAGCATCCCGGGACTAGCTTACAATGAGCAGTTCTTC. Translated: CASIPGLAYNEQFF.

This clone was observed a handful of times. The chain has TRBV27 and TRBJ1-1, with D perhaps TRBD1 (6 bases). V lost 5 bases and J lost 11, with 21 bases in between. CDR1 MNHEY and CDR2 SMNVEV come from the germline V gene (reference sequence). This CDR3 is built from 14 residues. As DNA, the CDR3 is TGTGCCAGCAGTCTAAATCGACAACAGGGTGGGGCTTTCTTT. Its translation is CASSLNRQQGGAFF.

Remarks on this clone: This sample also contains other DNA sequences that code for the same CDR3. The gene calls are TRBV12-3 or TRBV12-4 and TRBJ2-7; perhaps TRBD2 as D (6 bases). The CDR3 runs 13 residues. V dropped 2 bases and J dropped 2 bases, with 7 bases sitting between them. CDR3 sequence reads: CASSLSGAYEQYF. CDR3 DNA: TGTGCCAGCAGTTTATCGGGAGCCTACGAGCAGTACTTC.